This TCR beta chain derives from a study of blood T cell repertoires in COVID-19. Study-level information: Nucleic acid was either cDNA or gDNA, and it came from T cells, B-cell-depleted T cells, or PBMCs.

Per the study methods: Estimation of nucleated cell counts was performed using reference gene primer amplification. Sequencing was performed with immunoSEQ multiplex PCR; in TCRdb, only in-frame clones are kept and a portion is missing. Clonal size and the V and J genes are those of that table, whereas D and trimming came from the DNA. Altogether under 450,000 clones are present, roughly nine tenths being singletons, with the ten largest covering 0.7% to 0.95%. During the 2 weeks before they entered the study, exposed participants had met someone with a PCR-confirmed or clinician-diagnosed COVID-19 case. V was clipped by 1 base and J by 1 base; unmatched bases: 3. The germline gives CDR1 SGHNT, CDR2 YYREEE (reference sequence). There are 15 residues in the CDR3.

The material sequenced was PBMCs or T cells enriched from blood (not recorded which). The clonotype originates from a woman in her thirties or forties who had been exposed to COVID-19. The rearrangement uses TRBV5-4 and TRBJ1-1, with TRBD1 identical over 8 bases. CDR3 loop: CASSLRDRQNTEAFF. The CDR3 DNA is TGTGCCAGCAGCTTGAGGGACAGGCAGAACACTGAAGCTTTCTTT.